This T cell receptor (beta chain) was recorded in a study of T cell responses to AZD1222 COVID-19 vaccine. Study details: The analysis combined second doses at about 4 or about 12 weeks.

V gave up 3 bases and J gave up 0 bases, with 9 bases separating them. The V gene's germline CDR1 is MNHEY and CDR2 SVGAGI. This CDR3 is 14 amino acids long. Study-wide results and limits: Spike-specific TCR breadth and depth both grew after two AZD1222 doses.

A note on this clone: The antigen remains undetermined.

The data were produced by immunoSEQ multiplex PCR, yet TCRdb's version contains in-frame clones alone and is incomplete. The data show some 130,000 clones, about 88% seen once. The sample was peripheral blood, taken on day 0 of AZD1222 vaccination. The V gene is TRBV6-5, the J gene TRBJ2-7; the D gene could be TRBD1 or TRBD2 (5 bases each). This receptor was obtained from an adult in good health. The CDR3 loop reads CASSYSGTSYEQYF. The CDR3 DNA follows: TGTGCCAGCAGTTATTCCGGGACCTCCTACGAGCAGTACTTC.